This T cell receptor beta chain is drawn from a study of T cells after yellow fever vaccination. Study at large: SMART-Seq v4 Ultra Low Input served to prepare low-cell-number fractions.

Findings and limits, study-wide: Abundant bulk-derived clonotypes could contaminate FACS-sorted repertoires. By day 5 rather than day 15, the secondary response had peaked, though it was weaker. Of the clonotypes, a small share occurred in both CD4 and CD8 compartments.

As concerns this clonotype: Antigen unknown.

TCRdb ran MiXCR on the 5' RACE reads and lists one entry per CDR3 protein. The sample comprises hundreds of thousands of distinct CDR3 sequences, 17% of which are singletons, and 15% to 20% rests with the top ten. CDR1 and CDR2 from the germline V gene are SGHVS and FNYEAQ. V was cut by 5 bases and J by 6 bases, with 17 bases left in between. This CDR3 is built from 14 residues. The rearrangement links TRBV7-6 to TRBJ2-7, with D perhaps matching TRBD1 or TRBD2 (6 bases each). Material: PBMCs, obtained 5 days after the first yellow fever vaccination. This receptor was taken from a young man who received the YFV17D yellow fever vaccine. Here the CDR3 DNA reads TGTGCCAGCAGCCAAACCTCACAGGGAGGCGAGCAGTACTTC. It yields the protein CASSQTSQGGEQYF.